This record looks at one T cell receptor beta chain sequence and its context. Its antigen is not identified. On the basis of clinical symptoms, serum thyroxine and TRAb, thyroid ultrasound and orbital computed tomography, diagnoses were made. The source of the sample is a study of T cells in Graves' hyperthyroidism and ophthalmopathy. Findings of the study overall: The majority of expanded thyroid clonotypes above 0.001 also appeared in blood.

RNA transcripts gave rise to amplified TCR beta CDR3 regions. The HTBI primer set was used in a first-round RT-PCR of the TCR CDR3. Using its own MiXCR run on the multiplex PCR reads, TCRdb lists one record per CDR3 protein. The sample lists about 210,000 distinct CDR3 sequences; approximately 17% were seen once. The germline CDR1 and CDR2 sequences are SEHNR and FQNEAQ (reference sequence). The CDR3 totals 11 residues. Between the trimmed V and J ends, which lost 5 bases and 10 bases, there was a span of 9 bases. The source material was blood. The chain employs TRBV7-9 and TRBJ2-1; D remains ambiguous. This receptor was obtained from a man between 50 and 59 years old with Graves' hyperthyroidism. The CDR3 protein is CASSATGEQFF. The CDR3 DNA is TGTGCCAGCAGCGCTACGGGCGAGCAGTTCTTC.